This TCR beta chain was captured by sequencing in a study of cytomegalovirus exposure and HLA in healthy donors. A multiplex PCR was run with 60 Vbeta primers and 13 Jbeta primers. The authors' processing: Later work found around 85 million unique TCR beta chains, with approximately 12 million shared. Libraries were prepared by immunoSEQ multiplex PCR; TCRdb keeps only in-frame clonotypes and omits some of them. D and trimming were read from the DNA, whereas the V and J calls and clone size are those reported in that table. The table lists 120,000 to 150,000 clones, 65% to 85% of them singletons. Germline V gene data show CDR1 as MNHEY and CDR2 as SMNVEV (reference sequence). J was trimmed by 1 base and V by 5 bases; bases with no gene match: 12. This CDR3 comprises 17 residues.

The sample taken for sequencing was PBMCs. This TCR came from a woman in her 40s in good health and CMV-seropositive. V is TRBV27 and J is TRBJ2-3; 7 bases are a match to TRBD2. The CDR3 loop is CASSGPGRLARTDTQYF. The CDR3 DNA follows: TGTGCCAGCAGTGGGCCGGGAAGACTAGCTCGCACAGATACGCAGTATTTT.